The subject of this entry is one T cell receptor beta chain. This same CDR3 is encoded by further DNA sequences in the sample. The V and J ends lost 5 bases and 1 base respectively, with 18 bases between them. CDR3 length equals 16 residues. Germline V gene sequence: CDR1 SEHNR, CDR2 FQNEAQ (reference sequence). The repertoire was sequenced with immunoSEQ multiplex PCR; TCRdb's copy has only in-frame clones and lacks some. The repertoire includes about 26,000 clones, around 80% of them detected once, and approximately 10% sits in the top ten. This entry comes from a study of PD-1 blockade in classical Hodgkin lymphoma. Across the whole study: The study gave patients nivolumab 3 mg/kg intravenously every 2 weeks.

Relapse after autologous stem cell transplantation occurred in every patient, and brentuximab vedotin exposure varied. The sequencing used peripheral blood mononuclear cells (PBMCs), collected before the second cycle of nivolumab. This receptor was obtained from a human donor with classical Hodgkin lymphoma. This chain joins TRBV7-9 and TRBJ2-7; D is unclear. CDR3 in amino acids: CASSVDPIALSYEQYF. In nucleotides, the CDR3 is TGTGCCAGCAGCGTCGATCCTATAGCCCTATCCTACGAGCAGTACTTC.